This T cell receptor beta chain stems from a study of blood T cells in healthy people across ages. Study at large: For every two T cells, template switching captured about one barcoded beta molecule. General study results and limits: It was held that diversity estimates obtained from one million T cells represented underestimates.

For this clonotype: What it recognizes is unknown.

With a J-beta primer mix and a sample-barcoded 5' primer, a second PCR ran about 7 to 12 cycles. Using its own MiXCR run on the 5' RACE reads, TCRdb lists one record per CDR3 protein. The data hold 1.5 million to 2 million distinct CDR3 sequences, with approximately 39% observed a single time. The sequenced sample was blood. The receptor was isolated from a human donor in good health.

The CDR3 DNA follows: TGTGCCAGCAGCGTAGGGGACACTATTTCCTACGAGCAGTACTTC. Protein product: CASSVGDTISYEQYF. V gene TRBV9 combines with J gene TRBJ2-7; perhaps TRBD1 as D (6 bases). Germline assignment: CDR1 SGDLS and CDR2 YYNGEE. V lost 0 bases and J 1 base, leaving 11 bases between the germline ends. The CDR3 is 15 amino acids.